The entry below gives a single TCR beta chain sequence along with its context. This entry is derived from a study of blood T cell repertoires in COVID-19. Overall study: From the United States, Italy and Spain came samples of acute and convalescent COVID-19. Sources were T cells, B-cell-depleted T cells, or PBMCs; the material itself was cDNA or gDNA.

Authors' processing steps: Reference gene primer amplification gave nucleated cell count estimates. Repertoires were generated with immunoSEQ multiplex PCR, while TCRdb's copy carries only in-frame clones and drops some. V and J calls and clone size are those listed in that table; D and trimming were worked out from the DNA. The sample lists about 110,000 clones; about 85% were seen once. CDR1 is LNHDA and CDR2 is SQIVND in the germline V gene (reference sequence). The CDR3 has 16 amino acids. V lost 10 bases and J lost 1, with 20 bases in between. Sequencing was carried out using peripheral blood. V gene TRBV19 combines with J gene TRBJ2-1; D is possibly TRBD2 (6 bases). The source of this sequence is a man in his fifties or sixties with acute or convalescent COVID-19. The CDR3 spells CATSEGAGPSYNEQFF. The CDR3 DNA sequence: TGTGCCACCTCTGAGGGTGCGGGGCCATCCTACAATGAGCAGTTCTTC.